These T cell receptor beta chains were read from a single sample in a study of T cell clonotyping in hematopoietic cell transplantation. Measured with immunoSEQ multiplex PCR; TCRdb has only the in-frame clones, and not every one. The table shows approximately 30,000 clones, with approximately 82% occurring only once. Sequences were derived from peripheral blood mononuclear cells, sampled before stem cell transplant. The receptors shown here come from a man aged 35 to 55 with acute myeloid leukemia. Some clones in this sample may be carry-over from other donors' samples. The CDR3 runs from the conserved cysteine through the conserved F or W. Fields, in order: V gene, D gene, J gene, clone size, CDR3 DNA, CDR3 protein. The D gene is left open where the match is weak. The size field is filled for only some rows; it gives once, few, many or a size class.

>TRBV10-3|TRBD2|TRBJ2-1|NA
TGTGCCATCGGGGCCCGCCTCGGGACTAGCGGAGACAATGAGCAGTTCTTC
CAIGARLGTSGDNEQFF
>TRBV28|NA|TRBJ1-2|NA
TGTGCCAGCAGCTCGGGGGCGCTTGGAAGTTATGGCTACACCTTC
CASSSGALGSYGYTF
>TRBV28|TRBD1|TRBJ1-6|once
TGTGCCAGCAGTTCACTCAGGGGGGATAATTCACCCCTCCACTTT
CASSSLRGDNSPLHF
>TRBV7-3|NA|TRBJ2-2|NA
TGTGCCAGCAGCCGGGACGGATCAAACACCGGGGAGCTGTTTTTT
CASSRDGSNTGELFF
>TRBV7-2|NA|TRBJ2-3|NA
TGTGCCAGCAGCCCGACCCGGGGGGCGCGGGCAGATACGCAGTATTTT
CASSPTRGARADTQYF
>TRBV7-9|TRBD1|TRBJ1-1|NA
TGTGCCAGCAGCTTAGCCGGACAGGCCGCTGAAGCTTTCTTT
CASSLAGQAAEAFF
>TRBV30|TRBD1|TRBJ1-1|few
TGTGCCTGGAGTGTTGATCCGGGACAGAAAGCTTTCTTT
CAWSVDPGQKAFF
>TRBV28|NA|TRBJ1-3|NA
TGTGCCAGCAGTTTGGCCCCTGGGGCTATCTCTGGAAACACCATATATTTT
CASSLAPGAISGNTIYF
>TRBV7-8|NA|TRBJ2-1|NA
TGTGCCAGCAGCTCCCTCTTCGGGGACTTTTACAATGAGCAGTTCTTC
CASSSLFGDFYNEQFF
>TRBV6-1|NA|TRBJ2-2|NA
TGTGCCAGCAGTAAAGCAGTGCAGACAGTTTACACCGGGGAGCTGTTTTTT
CASSKAVQTVYTGELFF
>TRBV7-7|NA|TRBJ2-7|NA
TGTGCTACCGGCCAGGGAGCCGAGCAGTACTTC
CATGQGAEQYF
>TRBV7-6|TRBD1|TRBJ1-5|NA
TGTGCCAGCAGCGAAACAGGGGGCCTCGGTCAGCCCCAGCATTTT
CASSETGGLGQPQHF
>TRBV7-9|NA|TRBJ1-1|NA
TGTGCCAGCAGCTTAGAAGAGTCCAGACGCTACACTGAAGCTTTCTTT
CASSLEESRRYTEAFF
>TRBV7-2|TRBD1|TRBJ1-2|NA
TGTGCCAGCAGCACGAGCCGGGACAGCTATGGCTACACCTTC
CASSTSRDSYGYTF
>TRBV25-1|TRBD1|TRBJ1-4|NA
TGTGCCAGCAGCGGGGACAGTTTTGCAACTAATGAAAAACTGTTTTTT
CASSGDSFATNEKLFF
>TRBV29-1|NA|TRBJ1-1|NA
TGCAGCGTATGGGACACTGAAGCTTTCTTT
CSVWDTEAFF
>TRBV27|NA|TRBJ2-7|few
TGTGCCAGCGGGTTCTCCTACGAGCAGTACTTC
CASGFSYEQYF
>TRBV6-6|NA|TRBJ1-2|NA
TGTGCCAGCAGTTACCACCCCAACTATGGCTACACCTTC
CASSYHPNYGYTF
>TRBV9|NA|TRBJ1-6|NA
TGTGCCAGCAGCTCCACCGGATCCTATAATTCACCCCTCCACTTT
CASSSTGSYNSPLHF
>TRBV19|TRBD1|TRBJ2-1|NA
TGTGCCAGTAGTATGACAGGGAGCTCCTACAATGAGCAGTTCTTC
CASSMTGSSYNEQFF
>TRBV30|NA|TRBJ2-6|NA
TGTGCCTGGAGTGTACAGTCTGGGGCCAACGTCCTGACTTTC
CAWSVQSGANVLTF
>TRBV5-8|NA|TRBJ2-5|NA
TGTGCCAGCAGCTTACTGGCCCTTCAAGAGACCCAGTACTTC
CASSLLALQETQYF
>TRBV19|NA|TRBJ2-2|NA
TGTGCCAGTAGTACTCCAGGGAACAACGGGGAGCTGTTTTTT
CASSTPGNNGELFF
>TRBV27|NA|TRBJ2-2|NA
TGTGCCAGCAGTTCCCTAAAGGGGTGGGAACAAAACACCGGGGAGCTGTTTTTT
CASSSLKGWEQNTGELFF
>TRBV6-1|NA|TRBJ1-1|NA
TGTGCCAGCAGTGAAGCGTGGGGAAGGAACACTGAAGCTTTCTTT
CASSEAWGRNTEAFF
>TRBV6-5|NA|TRBJ1-2|few
TGTGCCAGCAGCCCCCCCACGGGGCGTGATGGCTACACCTTC
CASSPPTGRDGYTF
>TRBV11-3|TRBD1|TRBJ1-2|NA
TGTGCCAGCAGTACAGGGGGTGAAGGCTACACCTTC
CASSTGGEGYTF
>TRBV11-3|NA|TRBJ1-1|NA
TGTGCCAGCAGCTTCGGCGTAGTCACTGAAGCTTTCTTT
CASSFGVVTEAFF
>TRBV19|NA|TRBJ1-1|NA
TGTGCCAGTAGTCCCAGTTGGAGCACTGAAGCTTTCTTT
CASSPSWSTEAFF
>TRBV5-1|NA|TRBJ2-1|NA
TGCGCCAGCAGCTTGGGGGGCCCATACAATGAGCAGTTCTTC
CASSLGGPYNEQFF
>TRBV19|NA|TRBJ1-2|NA
TGTGCCAGTAGAACAGGGTGGGGATCTAACTATGGCTACACCTTC
CASRTGWGSNYGYTF
>TRBV30|NA|TRBJ2-5|NA
TGTGCCTGGAACGCAGGGCAAGAGACCCAGTACTTC
CAWNAGQETQYF
>TRBV19|NA|TRBJ2-7|NA
TGTGCCAGTAGTATCGAAGGGGGTGGCGGGCAGTACTTC
CASSIEGGGGQYF
>TRBV6-6|NA|TRBJ2-7|once
TGTGCCAGCAGTTACGCAGACGAGCAGTACTTC
CASSYADEQYF
>TRBV6-6|NA|TRBJ2-6|NA
TGTGCCAGCAGTCATTTATCCTCTGGGGCCAACGTCCTGACTTTC
CASSHLSSGANVLTF
>TRBV4-2|TRBD2|TRBJ2-5|NA
TGTGCCAGCAGCCAACCTCCGGGACTAGCGGGGGTAAAAGAGACCCAGTACTTC
CASSQPPGLAGVKETQYF
>TRBV7-9|NA|TRBJ1-1|few
TGTGCCAGCAGCTTCGGGGGTGGGACTGAAGCTTTCTTT
CASSFGGGTEAFF
>TRBV6-1|NA|TRBJ2-2|once
TGTGCCGCCAAGGAGGGCCCGTCGGGAGCCGGGGAGCTGTTTTTT
CAAKEGPSGAGELFF
>TRBV11-1|NA|TRBJ2-5|NA
TGTGCCAGCAGCTTAGAGAACCAAGAGACCCAGTACTTC
CASSLENQETQYF
>TRBV29-1|NA|TRBJ2-3|NA
TGCAGCGTTGAAGTGTTCGCAGATACGCAGTATTTT
CSVEVFADTQYF
>TRBV4-1|NA|TRBJ2-7|once
TGCGCCAGCAGCCAGTTAGAGTTGACAGTCCAACCTCTCTACGAGCAGTACTTC
CASSQLELTVQPLYEQYF
>TRBV5-1|NA|TRBJ1-2|NA
TGCGCCAGCAGCTTGGTGGGGACATATAACTATGGCTACACCTTC
CASSLVGTYNYGYTF
>TRBV2|TRBD1|TRBJ1-5|NA
TGTGCCAGCACCGGGGGGTGGGGACAGGGGGCTCGTCAGCCCCAGCATTTT
CASTGGWGQGARQPQHF
>TRBV7-9|NA|TRBJ2-1|NA
TGTGCCAGCAGCTTCTACAATGAGCAGTTCTTC
CASSFYNEQFF
>TRBV7-9|NA|TRBJ1-4|NA
TGTGCCAGCAGCTTAGGGGGACCCACGAGGGCTGAAAAACTGTTTTTT
CASSLGGPTRAEKLFF
>TRBV7-9|TRBD1|TRBJ1-2|few
TGTGCCAGCAGCTCTGCAGACGACAGGGGTAGTGGCTACACCTTC
CASSSADDRGSGYTF
>TRBV5-6|NA|TRBJ2-3|NA
TGTGCCAGCAGCTTGGCGGGGGGGACAGGGTCGGGGTATTTT
CASSLAGGTGSGYF
>TRBV28|NA|TRBJ2-1|few
TGTGCCAGTAGGACTCTATGGATCAATGAGCAGTTCTTC
CASRTLWINEQFF
>TRBV4-2|NA|TRBJ1-2|few
TGTGCCAGCAGCCAAAATCTGGGGGATAACTATGGCTACACCTTC
CASSQNLGDNYGYTF
>TRBV7-9|TRBD2|TRBJ2-5|NA
TGTGCCAGCAGCCAACTAGCGGGAGGAGGAGAGACCCAGTACTTC
CASSQLAGGGETQYF
>TRBV2|NA|TRBJ1-5|NA
TGTGCCAGCAAGGCGGAAGCGCCACCCCAGCATTTT
CASKAEAPPQHF
>TRBV30|TRBD1|TRBJ1-1|NA
TGTGCCTGGAGTCAGGGGGCGCTAAGGGACACTGAAGCTTTCTTT
CAWSQGALRDTEAFF